Listed below are T cell receptor beta chains from one sample, sequenced in a study of shared clonotypes between healthy human individuals. The assay was immunoSEQ multiplex PCR, and TCRdb's table has in-frame clones only and misses some. The data contain about 110,000 clones, around 68% of them singletons. Material for sequencing was memory CD8+ T cells sorted from blood. The receptors originated from a woman aged 25-40 years in good health. Both conserved end residues are part of each CDR3. The D gene is left open where the match is weak. Clone size, where shown, is once, few, many, or a class for clones that have expanded.

size	V	D	J	CDR3	DNA
.	TRBV4-1	TRBD2	TRBJ2-7	CASSQNLAGPYEQYF	TGCGCCAGCAGCCAAAACCTAGCGGGGCCCTACGAGCAGTACTTC
.	TRBV28	.	TRBJ2-7	CASSGGFRLSYEQYF	TGTGCCAGCAGTGGGGGCTTTCGCCTTTCCTACGAGCAGTACTTC
.	TRBV4-1	.	TRBJ2-5	CASSQTGLKAETQYF	TGCGCCAGCAGCCAGACCGGGCTCAAGGCGGAGACCCAGTACTTC
many	TRBV28	.	TRBJ1-3	CASTQWGGFSNTIYF	TGTGCCAGCACACAATGGGGGGGTTTTTCGAACACCATATATTTT
many	TRBV6-1	.	TRBJ1-3	CASSFADSGNTIYF	TGTGCCAGCAGTTTTGCTGACTCTGGAAACACCATATATTTT
.	TRBV7-9	.	TRBJ2-7	CASSPLEGFYEQYF	TGTGCCAGCAGCCCCTTGGAGGGATTCTACGAGCAGTACTTC
once	TRBV2	TRBD2	TRBJ2-6	CASRALAGGASGANVLTF	TGTGCCAGCAGGGCCTTGGCGGGGGGAGCCTCTGGGGCCAACGTCCTGACTTTC
.	TRBV15	TRBD1	TRBJ2-7	CATSRINRGGEQYF	TGTGCCACCAGCAGGATAAACAGGGGCGGCGAGCAGTACTTC
.	TRBV7-6	.	TRBJ1-3	CASSGGRQGNTIYF	TGTGCCAGCAGCGGAGGGAGACAAGGAAACACCATATATTTT
.	TRBV11-2	.	TRBJ2-7	CASSLIRGPYEQYF	TGTGCCAGCAGCTTGATAAGGGGACCCTACGAGCAGTACTTC
.	TRBV6-5	.	TRBJ2-6	CATLLIPGANVLTF	TGTGCCACCCTCCTAATTCCCGGGGCCAACGTCCTGACTTTC
many	TRBV4-1	TRBD2	TRBJ2-1	CASSQLAGDINEQFF	TGCGCCAGCAGCCAACTAGCGGGAGATATAAATGAGCAGTTCTTC
.	TRBV28	.	TRBJ2-2	CASSPLKGRRLAPSTGELFF	TGTGCCAGCAGTCCCCTCAAGGGGCGGAGGCTAGCGCCGAGCACCGGGGAGCTGTTTTTT
.	TRBV6-1	TRBD2	TRBJ2-7	CATGTSGGRWYEQYF	TGTGCCACTGGGACTAGCGGGGGGAGGTGGTACGAGCAGTACTTC
.	TRBV19	.	TRBJ1-5	CASSMFTASNQPQHF	TGTGCCAGTAGTATGTTTACAGCTAGCAATCAGCCCCAGCATTTT
.	TRBV21-1	.	TRBJ2-2	CASTSGHHPNTGELFF	TGTGCCAGCACTTCTGGGCATCACCCGAACACCGGGGAGCTGTTTTTT
.	TRBV9	TRBD1	TRBJ2-6	CASSGTGGAGANVLTF	TGTGCCAGCAGCGGTACAGGGGGCGCTGGGGCCAACGTCCTGACTTTC
many	TRBV25-1	.	TRBJ2-7	CASSEYYEQYF	TGTGCCAGCAGTGAATACTACGAGCAGTACTTC
.	TRBV14	TRBD2	TRBJ2-1	CASSQWPSGPLSNEQFF	TGTGCCAGCAGCCAATGGCCTAGCGGACCCCTAAGCAATGAGCAGTTCTTC
.	TRBV7-9	.	TRBJ1-2	CASTIWADFIYGYTF	TGTGCCAGCACCATCTGGGCAGACTTTATCTATGGCTACACCTTC
.	TRBV6-1	TRBD1	TRBJ2-5	CASSEVAGTGETQYF	TGTGCCAGCAGTGAAGTCGCGGGGACAGGGGAGACCCAGTACTTC
.	TRBV27	TRBD1	TRBJ2-7	CASSPDRVNSYEQYF	TGTGCCAGCAGTCCTGACAGGGTCAACTCCTACGAGCAGTACTTC
.	TRBV5-1	.	TRBJ2-5	CASSSGYQETQYF	TGCGCCAGCAGCTCCGGTTACCAAGAGACCCAGTACTTC
.	TRBV11-2	TRBD2	TRBJ2-5	CASRPTSEETQYF	TGTGCCAGCAGACCGACTAGCGAAGAGACCCAGTACTTC
few	TRBV27	.	TRBJ1-4	CASSPESPPTNEKLFF	TGTGCCAGCAGCCCAGAGTCCCCGCCAACTAATGAAAAACTGTTTTTT
once	TRBV25-1	.	TRBJ2-1	CASSEEVGIAYNEQFF	TGTGCCAGCAGTGAAGAGGTGGGAATAGCCTACAATGAGCAGTTCTTC
.	TRBV6-5	TRBD1	TRBJ1-2	CASRTGTGQNYGYTF	TGTGCCAGCAGAACCGGGACAGGCCAAAACTATGGCTACACCTTC
.	TRBV10-3	.	TRBJ2-3	CAITNNDPGLGDTQYF	TGTGCCATCACTAACAACGATCCAGGGCTTGGGGATACGCAGTATTTT
.	TRBV9	.	TRBJ1-4	CASSLSGINEKLFF	TGTGCCAGCAGCCTTTCCGGGATTAATGAAAAACTGTTTTTT
.	TRBV6-6	.	TRBJ2-3	CASAPRIRFTDTQYF	TGTGCCAGCGCCCCTAGAATCAGGTTCACAGATACGCAGTATTTT
few	TRBV25-1	TRBD2	TRBJ2-2	CASSQGLADTGELFF	TGTGCCAGCAGTCAGGGACTAGCGGACACCGGGGAGCTGTTTTTT
.	TRBV28	.	TRBJ1-5	CASSQNNQPQHF	TGTGCCAGCAGCCAAAACAATCAGCCCCAGCATTTT
many	TRBV25-1	.	TRBJ1-5	CASSETDSNQPQHF	TGTGCCAGCAGTGAAACCGATAGCAATCAGCCCCAGCATTTT
many	TRBV4-1	.	TRBJ1-4	CASSQEGDPFF	TGCGCCAGCAGCCAAGAAGGAGATCCGTTTTTT
.	TRBV27	.	TRBJ1-5	CASSLWGLSNQPQHF	TGTGCCAGCAGCCTCTGGGGCCTTAGCAATCAGCCCCAGCATTTT
.	TRBV27	.	TRBJ2-7	CASSLAGLSYEQYF	TGTGCCAGCAGTTTAGCGGGCCTCTCCTACGAGCAGTACTTC
.	TRBV18	TRBD2	TRBJ2-7	CASSPGLAGVGTYEQYF	TGTGCCAGCTCACCAGGACTAGCGGGAGTAGGGACCTACGAGCAGTACTTC
.	TRBV11-2	.	TRBJ2-7	CGCSGSSYEQYF	TGTGGCTGTAGCGGCTCCTCCTACGAGCAGTACTTC
.	TRBV7-2	.	TRBJ2-7	CASSLIYTTYEQYF	TGTGCCAGCAGCTTAATATACACTACCTACGAGCAGTACTTC
.	TRBV5-6	TRBD1	TRBJ1-5	CASSWGTGITQPQHF	TGTGCCAGCAGCTGGGGGACAGGGATTACTCAGCCCCAGCATTTT
many	TRBV6-5	.	TRBJ1-2	CASQARGLHGYTF	TGTGCCAGCCAGGCCCGGGGCTTACACGGCTACACCTTC
few	TRBV25-1	.	TRBJ2-7	CASSRQSDSLARYEQYF	TGTGCCAGCAGTCGACAATCGGACTCACTGGCGAGGTACGAGCAGTACTTC
.	TRBV14	TRBD2	TRBJ2-2	CASSPPGTSGRPTELFF	TGTGCCAGCAGCCCTCCAGGGACTAGCGGACGACCTACTGAGCTGTTTTTT
once	TRBV14	.	TRBJ2-7	CASSPEEARSYEQYF	TGTGCCAGCAGCCCCGAGGAAGCACGCTCCTACGAGCAGTACTTC
.	TRBV25-1	TRBD1	TRBJ1-1	CASSEGTGATEAFF	TGTGCCAGCAGTGAAGGGACAGGGGCGACTGAAGCTTTCTTT
many	TRBV4-2	.	TRBJ2-1	CASSQGRDGGDEQFF	TGTGCCAGCAGCCAAGGAAGGGATGGGGGCGATGAGCAGTTCTTC
once	TRBV19	.	TRBJ2-2	CASSGRMVHTGELFF	TGTGCCAGTAGCGGGCGTATGGTACACACCGGGGAGCTGTTTTTT
.	TRBV6-1	.	TRBJ2-1	CASSEDGYNEQFF	TGTGCCAGCAGTGAAGACGGCTACAATGAGCAGTTCTTC
.	TRBV7-9	TRBD1	TRBJ1-2	CASSLPDRGDGYTF	TGTGCCAGCAGCCTGCCGGACAGGGGAGATGGCTACACCTTC
few	TRBV4-1	.	TRBJ1-5	CASSQDLVSNQPQHF	TGCGCCAGCAGCCAAGATCTAGTCAGCAATCAGCCCCAGCATTTT
.	TRBV25-1	.	TRBJ2-5	CASSTPGEAQYF	TGTGCCAGCAGCACCCCGGGGGAGGCCCAGTACTTC
.	TRBV7-9	TRBD1	TRBJ1-4	CASSLPGQVNEKLFF	TGTGCCAGCAGCTTGCCGGGACAGGTTAATGAAAAACTGTTTTTT